This is a list of T cell receptor beta chains from one sample in a study of T cell repertoires in cytomegalovirus infection. TCRdb reprocessed the reads via MiXCR and lists one record per CDR3 protein. Among approximately 150,000 distinct CDR3 sequences listed, about a sixth were seen once. Sample: CD8+ T cells from PBMCs. These receptors were collected from a human donor in good health (CMV status not recorded). Some clones in this sample may be carry-over from other donors' samples. CDR3s include the opening cysteine and the closing phenylalanine or tryptophan. Each record gives: clone size, J gene, V gene, D gene, CDR3 DNA, CDR3 protein. A D gene is named only where the DNA matches it firmly. Size tells how often a clone was seen (once, few, many) or the class of an expanded clone, and some rows leave it out.

many | TRBJ2-1 | TRBV6-2/TRBV6-3 | TRBD2 | TGTGCCAGCAGTTACTCGCGGGCTAGCGGTGACAATGAGCAGTTCTTC | CASSYSRASGDNEQFF
NA | TRBJ2-1 | TRBV20-1 | NA | TGCAGTGCTAGATCTTACCGCTATATTGGGAATGAGCAGTTCTTC | CSARSYRYIGNEQFF
few | TRBJ1-1 | TRBV7-9 | NA | TGTGCCAGCAGCTCCCGACTTACTCTAGGGAACACTGAAGCTTTCTTT | CASSSRLTLGNTEAFF
NA | TRBJ1-5 | TRBV12-3/TRBV12-4 | TRBD1 | TGTGCCAGCAGCCCGACAGGGGCCTCATATAGCAATCAGCCCCAGCATTTT | CASSPTGASYSNQPQHF
many | TRBJ1-5 | TRBV7-6 | NA | TGTGCCAGCAGCTTAGGACCACCTTCAAGCAATCAGCCCCAGCATTTT | CASSLGPPSSNQPQHF
NA | TRBJ2-1 | TRBV7-6 | TRBD2 | TGTGCCAGCAGCCTTTCCACTAGCGTCTCCTACAATGAGCAGTTCTTC | CASSLSTSVSYNEQFF
NA | TRBJ2-1 | TRBV28 | TRBD1 | TGTGCCAGCAGTCACCCTGGACAGGGTATAGGCAATGAGCAGTTCTTC | CASSHPGQGIGNEQFF
few | TRBJ2-1 | TRBV6-2/TRBV6-3 | TRBD2 | TGTGCCAGCATGGGGACTAGCGGCTACAATGAGCAGTTCTTC | CASMGTSGYNEQFF
many | TRBJ2-1 | TRBV19 | NA | TGTGCCAGTAGTATTGGGCCCAGCTCCTACAATGAGCAGTTCTTC | CASSIGPSSYNEQFF
few | TRBJ1-1 | TRBV20-1 | NA | TGCAGTGCTAGCTGGCAGGGGAAGGGCACTGAAGCTTTCTTT | CSASWQGKGTEAFF
few | TRBJ2-7 | TRBV11-2 | NA | TGTGCCAGCAGCTCCGGGGTCCGGTACGAGCAGTACTTC | CASSSGVRYEQYF
NA | TRBJ2-5 | TRBV9 | NA | TGTGCCAGCAAGCCCGGGCAGGGGATTCAAGAGACCCAGTACTTC | CASKPGQGIQETQYF
few | TRBJ1-2 | TRBV12-3/TRBV12-4 | NA | TGTGCCAGCAGTTCCCGACAGGCGGACTATGGCTACACCTTC | CASSSRQADYGYTF
few | TRBJ2-7 | TRBV4-2 | TRBD1 | TGTGCCAGCAGCCAAGACCGGGACAGGGGTTACGAGCAGTACTTC | CASSQDRDRGYEQYF
NA | TRBJ2-7 | TRBV7-9 | NA | TGTGCCAGCAGCCCTATCTCGGGGTCCACGAATCCCTACGAGCAGTACTTC | CASSPISGSTNPYEQYF
few | TRBJ1-1 | TRBV27 | NA | TGTGCCAGCAGTTTAAACGCCCTGAACACTGAAGCTTTCTTT | CASSLNALNTEAFF
few | TRBJ2-5 | TRBV7-8 | TRBD2 | TGTGCCAGCAGCTTACGGGTAGCGGGAGGGAAGGAGACCCAGTACTTC | CASSLRVAGGKETQYF
NA | TRBJ1-1 | TRBV12-3/TRBV12-4 | TRBD1 | TGTGCCAGCAGTCCCCGACAGGGCCTGAACACTGAAGCTTTCTTT | CASSPRQGLNTEAFF
few | TRBJ2-7 | TRBV28 | TRBD2 | TGTGCCAGCGAATTAGCGGGAGCGAAATACGAGCAGTACTTC | CASELAGAKYEQYF
few | TRBJ2-7 | TRBV28 | NA | TGTGCCAGCAGTTTTGTGGGTTACGAGCAGTACTTC | CASSFVGYEQYF
few | TRBJ2-5 | TRBV29-1 | NA | TGCAGCGTCATTACAGCCATCTATAAGACCCAGTACTTC | CSVITAIYKTQYF
few | TRBJ2-2 | TRBV6-2/TRBV6-3 | NA | TGTGCCAGCACGAACACCGGGGAGCTGTTTTTT | CASTNTGELFF
many | TRBJ2-7 | TRBV7-2 | TRBD2 | TGTGCCAGCAGCCTGGGGACTAGCGGATCCTACGAGCAGTACTTC | CASSLGTSGSYEQYF
many | TRBJ1-2 | TRBV7-2 | NA | TGTGCCAGCAGCTTAGCGGAAGGGGAAGTGGTTGGCTACACCTTC | CASSLAEGEVVGYTF
NA | TRBJ2-2 | TRBV11-2 | TRBD2 | TGTGCCAGCAGCTCCCTCGGACTAGCGCTGAACACCGGGGAGCTGTTTTTT | CASSSLGLALNTGELFF
few | TRBJ2-7 | TRBV10-3 | NA | TGTGCCATCAGTGACAGGGATTCGTCCTACGAGCAGTACTTC | CAISDRDSSYEQYF
few | TRBJ1-5 | TRBV12-3/TRBV12-4 | NA | TGTGCCAGCAGTTACGGGGGGTGGCAGCCCCAGCATTTT | CASSYGGWQPQHF
NA | TRBJ2-3 | TRBV7-6 | NA | TGTGCCAGCAGCTTCCAAGTGTCCGGAGGGGGCACAGATACGCAGTATTTT | CASSFQVSGGGTDTQYF
few | TRBJ2-5 | TRBV7-6 | NA | TGTGCCAGCAGCCCCTGGGGGGGGACAGGAGAAGAGACCCAGTACTTC | CASSPWGGTGEETQYF
NA | TRBJ2-1 | TRBV4-3 | NA | TGCGCCAGCAGCCAAGTGAGCGGGCCCTCCTACAATGAGCAGTTCTTC | CASSQVSGPSYNEQFF
many | TRBJ2-3 | TRBV28 | NA | TGTGCCAGCAGTTTGAAGGCCAGCACAGATACGCAGTATTTT | CASSLKASTDTQYF
NA | TRBJ2-5 | TRBV6-2/TRBV6-3 | NA | TGTGCCAGCAGTTACGTCCGGGGGCAAGAGACCCAGTACTTC | CASSYVRGQETQYF